This T cell receptor beta chain was sequenced in a study of blood T cell repertoires in COVID-19. Sequencing was performed with immunoSEQ multiplex PCR; in TCRdb, only in-frame clones are kept and a portion is missing. Here the sample spans about 270,000 clones, under 90% being singletons. This CDR3 is 13 amino acids long. Germline V gene sequence: CDR1 SGHTA, CDR2 FQGNSA. V was trimmed by 2 bases and J by 4 bases, leaving 6 bases between them. The sequenced material came from peripheral blood. This clonotype originated in a woman in her late teens or twenties with acute or convalescent COVID-19. The chain is built from TRBV7-2 and TRBJ1-5; D perhaps matches TRBD1 (5 bases). The CDR3 loop reads CASSLQGNQPQHF. CDR3 coding DNA: TGTGCCAGCAGCTTACAGGGAAATCAGCCCCAGCATTTT.